The 17 T cell receptor beta chains in this list originate from one sample, sequenced in a study of CD8+ T cells in alopecia areata. CD4, CD8alpha, NKG2D, NKG2ACE and other markers guided sorting of pooled cutaneous lymph node cells. In each case, RNA was isolated and then reverse transcribed into cDNA as the sequencing template. Profiling relied on immunoSEQ multiplex PCR, and the TCRdb table lists in-frame clones only, not all of them. The sample contains about 270,000 clones, none of them singletons. Sequenced sample: CD4+ T cells sorted from a lymph node. The origin of the receptors is a C3H/HeJ mouse with alopecia areata. The MHC haplotype of the strain is H2-k.

This clone occurred a few times. Gene names refer to mouse genes. In the same sample, other DNA sequences code for this CDR3. The CDR3 is CASSPGLGGNYAEQFF. CDR3 DNA, as far as it was read: TGTGCCAGCAGCCCGGGACTGGGGGGTAACTATGCT. This chain joins TRBV5 and TRBJ2-1; 12 bases line up with TRBD2. The read stops 4 residues short of the end of the CDR3; the missing end is completed from the germline J gene. V gave up 4 bases and J gave up 0 bases; unmatched junction bases: 1. Germline assignment: CDR1 LGHNA and CDR2 YNLKQL (reference sequence). The CDR3 runs to 16 residues.

In its sample, this clone was seen a few times. The germline and genes are mouse ones. The CDR3 goes on 4 residues after the read ends, and that part is filled in from the germline J gene. This CDR3 is also generated by other DNA sequences in the sample. The gene calls are TRBV1 and TRBJ2-5; 8 nucleotides line up with TRBD2. V lost 3 bases and J lost 2; bases outside the gene matches: 4. CDR1 is NSQYPW and CDR2 is LRSPGD in the germline V gene (reference sequence). This CDR3 spans 15 amino acids. The CDR3 loop reads CTCSALGGPQDTQYF. The CDR3 bases that were read are TGCACCTGCAGTGCCCTGGGGGGCCCCCAAGAC.

This clone was counted between two and nine times. Gene names are mouse gene names. The read terminates 4 residues ahead of where the CDR3 ends, so the germline J gene completes it. This rearrangement joins TRBV31 to TRBJ2-5; D is perhaps TRBD1 (6 bases). This CDR3 region has 15 residues. Per the germline V gene, CDR1 is GKSSPN and CDR2 is SITVG. This CDR3 is CAWSLEGQGRDTQYF. The CDR3 DNA, read in part, is TGTGCCTGGAGTCTAGAAGGCCAGGGGAGGGAC.

Worth noting for this clone: Gene names refer to mouse genes. The missing CDR3 end, 4 residues past where the read stops, is filled in from the germline J gene. This chain connects TRBV5 to TRBJ1-1; D may be TRBD1 (6 bases). Germline V lookup: CDR1 LGHNA, CDR2 YNLKQL (reference sequence). This CDR3 region has 15 residues. The CDR3 spells CASSQDWGGGGEVFF. Incomplete CDR3 DNA: TGTGCCAGCAGCCAAGATTGGGGAGGGGGAGGA.

Concerning this clone: The gene names here belong to mouse. The sequence runs out 4 residues before the end of the CDR3; the remainder is reconstructed from the germline J gene. The same CDR3 is also encoded by other DNA sequences in this sample. The chain combines TRBV19 with TRBJ2-3; 7 bases fit TRBD1. The trim removed 3 bases at V and 0 bases at J, leaving 4 bases unmatched. Germline V gives CDR1 FNHDT, CDR2 SITEND (reference sequence). The CDR3 loop spans 15 amino acids. The chain's CDR3 is CASSTDRSSAETLYF. The part of the CDR3 DNA that was read is TGTGCCAGCAGTACGGACAGGTCGAGTGCAGAA.

In the case of this clone: The gene names here belong to mouse. The sequenced fragment ends 4 residues before the CDR3 boundary, so the rest is inferred from the germline J gene. The V and J genes are TRBV29 and TRBJ2-7; 11 bases line up with TRBD2. The CDR3 contains 13 residues. The germline gives CDR1 MSHET, CDR2 SYDVDS. The part of the CDR3 DNA that was read is TGTGCTAGCAGTCGGACTGGGGGGAAT. Its translation is CASSRTGGN. The entire CDR3 protein reads CASSRTGGNEQYF.

Concerning this clone: The gene names here belong to mouse. From the germline J gene comes the end of the CDR3, since the read stops 4 residues before it. This rearrangement joins TRBV17 to TRBJ1-2; TRBD1 matches 9 bases. V gave up 2 bases and J gave up 1 base; unmatched junction bases: 5. CDR1 is MNHDT and CDR2 is YYDKIL in the germline V gene. The CDR3 consists of 16 residues. The CDR3 sequence: CASSRRRDRVNSDYTF. The DNA read from the CDR3 is TGTGCTAGCAGTAGAAGGAGGGACAGGGTAAACTCC.

This clone was observed a few times. Mouse germline and gene names are used. Sequencing ends 4 residues short of the CDR3 end; the germline J gene provides the rest. The genes are TRBV13-1 and TRBJ2-1; D is perhaps TRBD1 (6 bases). The germline CDR1 and CDR2 sequences are NSHNY and SYGAGN. The V end lost 6 bases, the J end lost 1 base, and 11 bases lay between the germline ends. This CDR3 spans 14 amino acids. The CDR3 loop reads CASNRGQNYAEQFF. The part of the CDR3 DNA that was read is TGTGCCAGCAACCGGGGACAAAACTATGCT.

This clone turned up a few times. The gene names here belong to mouse. The CDR3 end is not reached by the read, which stops 4 residues before it; the germline J gene fills it in. The rearrangement joins TRBV1 to TRBJ2-3; 8 bases fit TRBD1. Unmatched junction bases numbered 6, after V lost 4 bases and J lost 3 bases. Germline CDR1 NSQYPW, CDR2 LRSPGD (reference sequence). The CDR3 runs 15 residues. The CDR3 DNA, read in part, is TGCACCTGCAGTGACAGGACAGGGTCGGCAGAA. This gives the protein CTCSDRTGSAE. The entire CDR3 is CTCSDRTGSAETLYF.

This clone has just a few counts. Any gene name here is a mouse gene name. The read ends 4 residues early relative to the CDR3; the germline J gene fills the gap. The rearrangement links TRBV5 to TRBJ2-1, with 10 bases lining up with TRBD1. CDR1 is LGHNA and CDR2 is YNLKQL in the germline V gene (reference sequence). This CDR3 contains 15 residues. Losses at the gene ends were 4 bases for V and 6 bases for J; bases not matched to a gene: 6. The CDR3 loop reads CASSPAGTGVAEQFF. The CDR3 bases that were read are TGTGCCAGCAGCCCCGCCGGGACAGGGGTTGCT.

This clone was detected only a few times. The germline and genes are mouse ones. From the germline J gene comes the end of the CDR3, since the read stops 4 residues before it. The chain combines TRBV13-1 with TRBJ2-5, with TRBD2 matching over 7 bases. The CDR3 is 14 amino acids. Trimming cost V 2 bases and J 1 base; bases outside gene matches: 1. Germline V gives CDR1 NSHNY, CDR2 SYGAGN. The covered CDR3 bases are TGTGCCAGCAGTGAAGACTGGGACCAAGAC. This translates into CASSEDWDQD. Given in full, the CDR3 is CASSEDWDQDTQYF.

Comment on this clone: Mouse names are used for the genes. From the germline J gene comes the end of the CDR3, since the read stops 4 residues before it. This chain links TRBV12-1 with TRBJ2-4, with 11 bases aligning to TRBD2. Germline V gene sequence: CDR1 SGHSN, CDR2 HYEKVE. The length of the CDR3 is 16 residues. J lost 1 base, V lost 0 bases, and 2 bases had no gene match. The CDR3 DNA, read in part, is TGTGCCAGCTCTCTCACGGGACTGGGGGGTCAAAAC. This gives the protein CASSLTGLGGQN. The whole CDR3 sequence reads CASSLTGLGGQNTLYF.

This clone turned up a few times. Here the gene names and germline are mouse. The CDR3 extends 4 residues past the end of the read, so its final part is completed from the germline J gene. The sample carries other DNA sequences with the same CDR3. The chain links TRBV19 to TRBJ1-1; 10 nucleotides agree with TRBD1. Germline V gives CDR1 FNHDT, CDR2 SITEND (reference sequence). Trimming cost V 5 bases and J 4 bases; bases outside gene matches: 2. The CDR3 is 13 amino acids. The part of the CDR3 DNA that was read is TGTGCCAGCAGGACAGGGGGCGGCACA. Translation: CASRTGGGT. The complete CDR3 sequence is CASRTGGGTEVFF.

This clone has more than one count but fewer than ten. The gene names here belong to mouse. Coverage ceases 4 residues before the CDR3 finishes, and the germline J gene fills in the end. The rearrangement joins TRBV13-1 to TRBJ1-2; the D is unclear. Trimming left V 2 bases short and J 4 bases short, with 9 bases between. The CDR3 length is 13 residues. The V gene's germline CDR1 is NSHNY and CDR2 SYGAGN. Partial CDR3 DNA: TGTGCCAGCAGTGAGGAAGGGTTCTCC. It specifies CASSEEGFS. The whole CDR3 reads CASSEEGFSDYTF.

This clone was seen a few times. Here the gene names and germline are mouse. The observed sequence ends 4 residues before the CDR3 terminus, with the missing tail filled in from the germline J gene. This chain connects TRBV1 to TRBJ1-1; 8 nucleotides line up with TRBD1. V trimming: 8 bases; J trimming: 1 base; junction bases outside the gene matches: 0. The CDR3 spans 12 residues. Germline assignment: CDR1 NSQYPW and CDR2 LRSPGD (reference sequence). The covered CDR3 bases are TGCACCTGCGGGACAGGGAACACA. It yields the protein CTCGTGNT. The CDR3 reads in full as CTCGTGNTEVFF.

This clone was observed a few times. Genes and germline are mouse. The read finishes 4 residues shy of the CDR3 end, and the germline J gene is used to complete it. Other nucleotide sequences from this sample produce the same CDR3. The V call is TRBV1, the J call TRBJ2-5; 9 bases fit TRBD2. This CDR3 comprises 15 residues. Germline V gene data show CDR1 as NSQYPW and CDR2 as LRSPGD (reference sequence). The CDR3 bases that were read are TGCACCTGCAGTGCAGATGGGGGGGCGCGGGAC. Its protein is CTCSADGGARD. The full CDR3 protein is CTCSADGGARDTQYF.

This clone came up a few times. The genes and germline here are from mouse. The CDR3 is cut off 4 residues early in the read; its end comes from the germline J gene. This chain connects TRBV5 to TRBJ2-7; D is ambiguous. CDR1 is LGHNA and CDR2 is YNLKQL in the germline V gene (reference sequence). CDR3 length: 12 amino acids. Deletions cut 3 bases from V and 2 bases from J, with 5 bases between. The chain's CDR3 is CASSQAPYEQYF. CDR3 DNA, as far as it was read: TGTGCCAGCAGCCAGGCTCCCTAT.